This T cell receptor beta chain was recovered during a study of T cell responses to AZD1222 COVID-19 vaccine. Libraries were prepared by immunoSEQ multiplex PCR; TCRdb keeps only in-frame clonotypes and omits some of them. The top ten clones hold 6.6% of a sample with 100,000 to 150,000 clones, about 94% of them seen once. Germline-derived CDR1 and CDR2 are SGHTA and FQGNSA. Unmatched junction bases numbered 7, after V lost 4 bases and J lost 4 bases. This CDR3 comprises 16 residues. This clonotype originated in an adult in good health. The input for sequencing was peripheral blood, taken on day 0 of AZD1222 vaccination. The J gene is TRBJ2-3, the V gene TRBV7-2; TRBD2 agrees at 11 bases. DNA of the CDR3: TGTGCCAGCAGCTCCCAAGGGACTAGCGGCGCAGATACGCAGTATTTT. Translated: CASSSQGTSGADTQYF.